This entry lists 26 T cell receptor beta chains sequenced from one sample in a study of cytomegalovirus exposure and HLA in healthy donors. PCR involved 60 Vbeta and 13 Jbeta primers. Data came from immunoSEQ multiplex PCR; TCRdb stores just in-frame clones and leaves some out. The table records 210,000 or so clones, approximately 79% of them present only once. The specimen was PBMCs. The receptors come from a girl aged 2-10 years in good health and CMV-seronegative.

J is TRBJ1-1 and V is TRBV27; tentative D call: TRBD1 (5 bases). CDR1 is MNHEY and CDR2 is SMNVEV in the germline V gene (reference sequence). The CDR3 extends over 12 amino acids. The V end was cut by 8 bases, the J end by 5 bases, with 12 bases between. CDR3 DNA sequence: TGTGCCAGCGGGGGGGTTGGGACTGAAGCTTTCTTT. This translates into CASGGVGTEAFF.

The chain joins TRBV27 to TRBJ1-1, with a weak D call TRBD1 (5 bases). V was cut by 3 bases and J by 6 bases, with 11 bases left in between. The germline gives CDR1 MNHEY, CDR2 SMNVEV (reference sequence). CDR3 size: 13 residues. The CDR3 region is CASSFIGGAEAFF. In DNA, the CDR3 is TGTGCCAGCAGTTTTATTGGAGGGGCTGAAGCTTTCTTT.

V gene TRBV14 combines with J gene TRBJ2-1; D unclear. Germline CDR1 is SGHDN and CDR2 is FVKESK. V shed 4 bases and J shed 7 bases, with 11 bases lying between them. The CDR3 totals 13 residues. The chain's CDR3 is CASSPRLLNEQFF. CDR3 bases: TGTGCCAGCAGCCCCCGTCTCTTGAATGAGCAGTTCTTC.

J is TRBJ1-1 and V is TRBV10-1; 8 nucleotides align to TRBD1. CDR1 and CDR2 (germline): WNHNN, SYGVQD (reference sequence). V lost 5 bases, J lost 4 bases, and 12 bases stayed unmatched. The CDR3 runs to 16 residues. CDR3 residues: CASSKDRAGGGTEAFF. The CDR3 nucleotides read TGCGCCAGCAGTAAGGACAGGGCTGGGGGCGGCACTGAAGCTTTCTTT.

The chain uses TRBV18 and TRBJ1-2, with 10 bases aligning to TRBD1. The CDR3 length is 13 residues. Trimming took 4 bases from V and 8 from J; bases not matched to a gene: 4. The germline gives CDR1 KGHSH, CDR2 LQKENI. In DNA, the CDR3 is TGTGCCAGCTCACTCGACAGGGGGCACGGCTACACCTTC. Its translation: CASSLDRGHGYTF.

The chain has TRBV5-1 and TRBJ2-5, with 8 bases fitting TRBD2. Germline CDR1 SGHRS, CDR2 YFSETQ. V gave up 3 bases and J gave up 1 base; unmatched junction bases: 2. The CDR3 totals 14 residues. The CDR3 sequence is CASSSTSGQETQYF. CDR3 nucleotides: TGCGCCAGCAGCTCCACTAGCGGCCAAGAGACCCAGTACTTC.

The genes are TRBV6-5 and TRBJ1-1; D is ambiguous. Germline lookup yields CDR1 MNHEY and CDR2 SVGAGI. The CDR3 is made up of 13 amino acids. V shed 7 bases and J shed 3 bases, with 12 bases lying between them. The CDR3 is CASTNRGDTEAFF. CDR3 DNA: TGTGCCAGCACCAATCGCGGGGACACTGAAGCTTTCTTT.

This sequence joins TRBV5-4 and TRBJ2-5; 7 nucleotides agree with TRBD1. Germline values: CDR1 SGHNT, CDR2 YYREEE (reference sequence). V shed 5 bases and J 3 bases; nucleotides not matched to a gene: 4. The CDR3 sequence is 13 residues long. The CDR3 DNA follows: TGTGCCAGCAGTTTACAGGGGAAAGAGACCCAGTACTTC. It encodes CASSLQGKETQYF. The full variable domain, with the rest looked up from reference TRBV5-4 and TRBJ2-5, is ETGVTQSPTHLIKTRGQQVTLRCSSQSGHNTVSWYQQALGQGPQFIFQYYREEENGRGNFPPRFSGLQFPNYSSELNVNALELDDSALYLCASSLQGKETQYFGPGTRLLVL.

The CDR3 DNA follows: TGCAGCGTTGAAAGCGGCGTCACTGAGCAGTTCTTC. Translating it yields CSVESGVTEQFF. The chain joins TRBV29-1 to TRBJ2-1; the D gene is possibly TRBD2 (5 bases). V was shortened by 2 bases and J by 9 bases, with 11 bases between the two germline ends. Per germline, CDR1 SQVTM and CDR2 ANQGSEA. The CDR3 is 12 residues long.

V is TRBV5-1 and J is TRBJ1-2, with D tentatively TRBD1 (6 bases). Trimming cost V 4 bases and J 4 bases, with 17 bases left between them. Germline V CDR1 and CDR2: SGHRS, YFSETQ. The CDR3 loop spans 15 amino acids. The CDR3 coding sequence is TGCGCCAGCAGCCGTACCCCACAGGGAACCTATGGCTACACCTTC. This codes for CASSRTPQGTYGYTF.

The V gene is TRBV6-5, the J gene TRBJ2-1; 7 bases fit TRBD2. V gave up 4 bases and J gave up 6 bases; unmatched junction bases: 6. The CDR3 runs 14 residues. CDR1 is MNHEY, CDR2 SVGAGI, per germline. The CDR3 region has the DNA TGTGCCAGCAGTTTCCGACTAGCCGTCAATGAGCAGTTCTTC. Its translation: CASSFRLAVNEQFF.

The gene calls are TRBV16 and TRBJ1-2; TRBD1 matches 8 bases. V dropped 6 bases and J dropped 8; count of bases not matched to a gene: 11. Germline assignment: CDR1 KGHSY and CDR2 FQNENV. CDR3 length: 14 residues. The CDR3 spells CASRALGQADGYTF. Written as DNA, the CDR3 is TGTGCCAGCAGAGCTTTGGGACAGGCAGACGGCTACACCTTC.

The chain joins TRBV11-1 to TRBJ1-2; 9 bases agree with TRBD1. The V segment lost 1 base and the J segment 4 bases; nucleotides outside the gene matches: 10. CDR1 and CDR2 (germline): SGHAT, FQDESV (reference sequence). CDR3 length equals 17 residues. CDR3 loop: CASSLGFDRGLSYGYTF. CDR3 sequence (DNA): TGTGCCAGCAGCTTAGGGTTCGACAGGGGGTTAAGCTATGGCTACACCTTC.

This rearrangement joins TRBV5-1 to TRBJ1-2; tentatively, D is TRBD1 (6 bases). Germline loops: CDR1 SGHRS, CDR2 YFSETQ. Trimming took off 1 base at V and 3 bases at J, with 19 bases between the two ends. The CDR3 loop spans 17 amino acids. CDR3 DNA: TGCGCCAGCAGCTTGTCGCTCCTGGGGGGGGCGGACTATGGCTACACCTTC. Translated, it gives CASSLSLLGGADYGYTF.

This rearrangement joins TRBV30 to TRBJ1-3; D is unclear. Germline values: CDR1 GTSNPN, CDR2 SVGIG (reference sequence). CDR3 length equals 14 residues. Trimming cost V 0 bases and J 2 bases, with 8 bases left between them. In nucleotides, the CDR3 is TGTGCCTGGAGTGTTGGGCAGCCTGGAAACACCATATATTTT. Translation: CAWSVGQPGNTIYF.

V gene TRBV10-2 combines with J gene TRBJ2-4, with TRBD1 identical over 7 bases. V was pared by 9 bases and J by 9 bases, with 14 bases of the junction left unmatched. Germline V CDR1 and CDR2: WSHSY, SAAADI. The CDR3 consists of 14 residues. The CDR3 nucleotides read TGCGCCAGTACCCCAGGGGGTGTCGGGGCCATTCAGTACTTC. Translation gives CASTPGGVGAIQYF.

The chain carries TRBV6-5 and TRBJ1-2; TRBD1 aligns across 10 bases. Germline CDR1 and CDR2: MNHEY and SVGAGI. V gave up 6 bases and J gave up 7 bases; unmatched junction bases: 5. The CDR3 spans 13 residues. The DNA of the CDR3 is TGTGCCAGCAGAGGACAGGGGGAGGGTGGCTACACCTTC. Its translation is CASRGQGEGGYTF.

This clone was seen only once. This chain connects TRBV11-2 to TRBJ1-1; weak D call: TRBD1 (6 bases). The V and J ends lost 5 bases and 4 bases respectively, with 17 bases between them. This CDR3 spans 15 amino acids. Germline assignment: CDR1 SGHAT and CDR2 FQNNGV. CDR3 DNA sequence: TGTGCCAGCAGCCTAACAGGGTGGGGCGGCACTGAAGCTTTCTTT. Residues: CASSLTGWGGTEAFF.

This clone was counted between two and nine times. This chain uses TRBV30 with TRBJ1-1; D uncertain. The V gene's germline CDR1 is GTSNPN and CDR2 SVGIG (reference sequence). V gave up 2 bases and J gave up 4 bases, with 11 bases separating them. The CDR3 consists of 13 residues. The CDR3 DNA follows: TGTGCCTGGAGTCCGCTCCGCGTCACTGAAGCTTTCTTT. It is translated as CAWSPLRVTEAFF.

This clone occurred a few times. The chain couples TRBV4-1 to TRBJ1-5, with a tentative D call TRBD1 (5 bases). The germline V gene has CDR1 MGHRA and CDR2 YSYEKL. The CDR3 totals 14 residues. V shed 5 bases and J shed 6 bases, with 14 bases lying between them. CDR3 sequence reads: CASSWEAGPQPQHF. The DNA for the CDR3 is TGCGCCAGCAGCTGGGAGGCAGGGCCTCAGCCCCAGCATTTT.

This clone was detected only once. CDR3 sequence: CASSLGQGYYEQYF. Written as DNA, the CDR3 is TGCGCCAGCAGCCTGGGACAGGGCTATTACGAGCAGTACTTC. V is TRBV5-1 and J is TRBJ2-7; TRBD1 matches at 9 bases. Per the germline V gene, CDR1 is SGHRS and CDR2 is YFSETQ. The V and J ends lost 4 bases and 4 bases, in that order; junction bases with no gene match: 6. The CDR3 runs to 14 residues. The variable domain in full, with the rest retrieved from reference TRBV5-1 and TRBJ2-7, is KAGVTQTPRYLIKTRGQQVTLSCSPISGHRSVSWYQQTPGQGLQFLFEYFSETQRNKGNFPGRFSGRQFSNSRSEMNVSTLELGDSALYLCASSLGQGYYEQYFGPGTRLTVT.

This clone was seen only a few times. V usage is TRBV6-1 and J usage is TRBJ1-2; no reliable D call. This CDR3 has 13 residues. The V and J ends lost 5 bases and 2 bases respectively, with 9 bases between them. The germline gives CDR1 MNHNS, CDR2 SASEGT. In nucleotides, the CDR3 is TGTGCCAGCAGTCCCGGGGTCAACTATGGCTACACCTTC. It codes for CASSPGVNYGYTF.

The chain carries TRBV10-3 and TRBJ2-2; 12 nucleotides agree with TRBD2. The CDR3 length is 18 residues. Germline V gene data show CDR1 as ENHRY and CDR2 as SYGVKD. Trimming at V came to 4 bases and at J to 6 bases, leaving 12 bases not matched to a gene. In nucleotides, the CDR3 is TGTGCCATCAGTGCCCACGACGCTAGCGGGGGGGCGGCCGGGGAGCTGTTTTTT. Translating gives CAISAHDASGGAAGELFF.

J is TRBJ2-5 and V is TRBV5-1, with D perhaps matching TRBD2 (6 bases). The last part of the DNA fits TRBJ2-7 better; the J call may be wrong. The CDR3 has 14 residues. Germline V gene lookup returns CDR1 SGHRS and CDR2 YFSETQ. The CDR3 region is CASSLLWGVREQYF. The CDR3 DNA sequence: TGCGCCAGCAGCTTGTTGTGGGGGGTTCGCGAGCAGTACTTC.

The chain joins TRBV30 to TRBJ1-5; no reliable D call. Germline-derived CDR1 and CDR2 are GTSNPN and SVGIG (reference sequence). Trimming shortened V by 0 bases and J by 7 bases, and 10 bases separated the two germline ends. The CDR3 runs 13 residues. The CDR3 spells CAWSVGLEQPQHF. CDR3 nucleotides: TGTGCCTGGAGTGTCGGCCTGGAGCAGCCCCAGCATTTT.

The chain couples TRBV4-1 to TRBJ2-7; TRBD2 matches at 11 bases. Germline V gene lookup returns CDR1 MGHRA and CDR2 YSYEKL. This CDR3 is 16 amino acids long. Unmatched junction bases numbered 7, after V lost 0 bases and J lost 6 bases. CDR3 bases: TGCGCCAGCAGCCAAGACCCGGGACTAGCGGCTCGCGAGCAGTACTTC. Protein: CASSQDPGLAAREQYF.